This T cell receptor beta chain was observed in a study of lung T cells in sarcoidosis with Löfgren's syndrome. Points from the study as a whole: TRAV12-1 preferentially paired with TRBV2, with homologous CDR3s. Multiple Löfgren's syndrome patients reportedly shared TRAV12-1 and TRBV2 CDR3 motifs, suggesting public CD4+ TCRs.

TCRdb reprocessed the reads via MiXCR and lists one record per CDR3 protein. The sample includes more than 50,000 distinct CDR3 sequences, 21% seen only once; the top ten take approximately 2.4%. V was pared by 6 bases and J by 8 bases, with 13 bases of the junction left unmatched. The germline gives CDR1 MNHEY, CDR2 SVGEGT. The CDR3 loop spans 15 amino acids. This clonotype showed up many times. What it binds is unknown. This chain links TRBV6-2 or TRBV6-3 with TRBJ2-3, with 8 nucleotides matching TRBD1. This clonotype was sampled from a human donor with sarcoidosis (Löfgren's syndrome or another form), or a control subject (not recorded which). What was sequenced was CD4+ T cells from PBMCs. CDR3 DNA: TGTGCCAGCAGCCTTCAGGGGGCCTATTCTTCTACGCAGTATTTT. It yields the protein CASSLQGAYSSTQYF.